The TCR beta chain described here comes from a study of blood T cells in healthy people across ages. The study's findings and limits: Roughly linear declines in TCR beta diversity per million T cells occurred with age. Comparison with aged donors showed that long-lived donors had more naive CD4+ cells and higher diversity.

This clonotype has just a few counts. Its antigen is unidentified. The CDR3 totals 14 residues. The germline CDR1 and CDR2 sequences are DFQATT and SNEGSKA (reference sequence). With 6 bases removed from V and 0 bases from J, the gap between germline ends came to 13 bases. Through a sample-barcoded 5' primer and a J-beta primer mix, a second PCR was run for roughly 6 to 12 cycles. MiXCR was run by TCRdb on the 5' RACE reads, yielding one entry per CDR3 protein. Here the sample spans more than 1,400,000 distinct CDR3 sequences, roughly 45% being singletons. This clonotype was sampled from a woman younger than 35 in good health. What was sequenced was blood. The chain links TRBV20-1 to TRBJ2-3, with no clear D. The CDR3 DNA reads TGCAGTGCGCCCGCGTGGTCCAGCACAGATACGCAGTATTTT. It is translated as CSAPAWSSTDTQYF.